Each of the 18 T cell receptor beta chains below was sequenced from the same sample in a study of cytomegalovirus exposure and HLA in healthy donors. Primers for the PCR totalled 60 Vbeta and 13 Jbeta. This table comes from immunoSEQ multiplex PCR, and its TCRdb copy is limited to in-frame clones, with some not included. The sample carries fewer than 100,000 clones, about three quarters recorded once. Sequenced sample: PBMCs. These receptors originate from a man in his fifties or sixties in good health and CMV-seropositive.

The rearrangement links TRBV5-6 to TRBJ2-5; D may be TRBD2 (7 bases). Between the trimmed V and J ends, which lost 1 base and 0 bases, there was a span of 13 bases. The CDR3 loop spans 16 amino acids. CDR1 and CDR2 from the germline V gene are SGHDT and YYEEEE. This CDR3 is CASSLYREGNQETQYF. The DNA of the CDR3 is TGTGCCAGCAGCTTGTACAGGGAGGGGAACCAAGAGACCCAGTACTTC.

A few counts support this clone. The gene calls are TRBV6-5 and TRBJ2-7; D possibly corresponds to TRBD1 (6 bases). Germline assignment: CDR1 MNHEY and CDR2 SVGAGI. V was shortened by 6 bases and J by 4 bases, with 10 bases between the two germline ends. The CDR3 runs to 12 residues. The CDR3 nucleotides are TGTGCCAGCAGGAAGGACAGTTACGAGCAGTACTTC. This codes for CASRKDSYEQYF.

This clone was detected a few times. The rearrangement joins TRBV14 to TRBJ1-1, with TRBD1 as a possible D gene (6 bases). The ends were cut back, 4 bases at V and 0 bases at J, with 12 bases in the middle. The CDR3 loop spans 15 amino acids. The germline V gene has CDR1 SGHDN and CDR2 FVKESK. For the CDR3, the DNA is TGTGCCAGCAGCCCTACGGGACATTTGAACACTGAAGCTTTCTTT. Its protein product is CASSPTGHLNTEAFF.

The chain recombines TRBV28 with TRBJ2-7; no reliable D call. V gave up 2 bases and J gave up 3 bases, with 8 bases separating them. Germline CDR1 reads MDHEN; CDR2 reads SYDVKM. This CDR3 spans 13 amino acids. DNA for the CDR3: TGTGCCAGCAGTTTAGGCCAGTACTACGAGCAGTACTTC. This encodes CASSLGQYYEQYF.

This clone was recorded only once. CDR3: CASSVGVGTGVETQYF. DNA of the CDR3: TGTGCCAGCAGCGTAGGTGTTGGGACAGGGGTAGAGACCCAGTACTTC. The chain couples TRBV9 to TRBJ2-5; 10 bases align to TRBD1. Germline V lookup: CDR1 SGDLS, CDR2 YYNGEE. The CDR3 length is 16 residues. Trimming at V came to 0 bases and at J to 4 bases, leaving 6 bases not matched to a gene.

The chain links TRBV12-5 to TRBJ2-3; D uncertain. V was cut by 5 bases and J by 6 bases, with 12 bases left in between. CDR1 and CDR2 (germline): LGHNT, FRNRAP. The CDR3 consists of 13 residues. The DNA for the CDR3 is TGTGCTAGTGGTCCTAATACGAGGGATACGCAGTATTTT. Residues: CASGPNTRDTQYF.

This chain joins TRBV4-2 and TRBJ2-5; 8 bases are a match to TRBD1. CDR3 length equals 15 residues. J lost 0 bases, V lost 3 bases, and 3 bases had no gene match. CDR1 is LGHNA, CDR2 YNFKEQ, per germline. The DNA for the CDR3 is TGTGCCAGCAGCCATCCGGACAGGGACCAAGAGACCCAGTACTTC. It translates to CASSHPDRDQETQYF.

This clone appeared once. This sequence joins TRBV7-3 and TRBJ2-7, with 11 bases lining up with TRBD2. Trimming at V came to 5 bases and at J to 4 bases, leaving 13 bases not matched to a gene. Germline lookup yields CDR1 SGHTA and CDR2 FQGTGA. The CDR3 is 17 residues long. The CDR3 DNA reads as TGTGCCAGCAGCATACCATCTGGGCGGACTAGCGGGTACGAGCAGTACTTC. It translates to CASSIPSGRTSGYEQYF.

Comment on this clone: This same CDR3 is encoded by further DNA sequences in the sample. V and J are TRBV5-4 and TRBJ1-1, with TRBD1 matching over 7 bases. The CDR3 totals 15 residues. V dropped 0 bases and J dropped 3; count of bases not matched to a gene: 5. Germline V gene lookup returns CDR1 SGHNT and CDR2 YYREEE (reference sequence). CDR3 protein: CASSLGGRGYTEAFF. CDR3 sequence (DNA): TGTGCCAGCAGCTTGGGAGGCAGGGGGTACACTGAAGCTTTCTTT.

The chain uses TRBV7-9 and TRBJ1-1; D is unclear. The end of the DNA fits TRBJ1-6 better, so the J call may be wrong. Germline V gives CDR1 SEHNR, CDR2 FQNEAQ (reference sequence). The CDR3 consists of 13 residues. CDR3 nucleotide sequence: TGTGCCAGCAGCCACCCTTTTGGGCTAAACCTCCACTTT. Residues: CASSHPFGLNLHF.

The chain recombines TRBV18 with TRBJ2-5; 10 positions agree with TRBD1. Per the germline V gene, CDR1 is KGHSH and CDR2 is LQKENI. The V segment lost 2 bases and the J segment 5 bases; nucleotides outside the gene matches: 5. The CDR3 loop spans 15 amino acids. The CDR3 region is CASSPELTGGETQYF. CDR3 nucleotide sequence: TGTGCCAGCTCACCAGAGTTGACAGGGGGCGAGACCCAGTACTTC.

V and J are TRBV15 and TRBJ1-2; D not resolved. Deletions cut 0 bases from V and 8 bases from J, with 13 bases between. Looked up from germline, CDR1 is LNHNV and CDR2 is YYDKDF (reference sequence). The CDR3 spans 14 residues. The DNA of the CDR3 is TGTGCCACCAGCAGAGATACCCAGGCGGGGGGCTACACCTTC. The encoded protein is CATSRDTQAGGYTF.

The chain has TRBV7-2 and TRBJ1-2; 7 nucleotides agree with TRBD1. The germline V gene encodes CDR1 SGHTA and CDR2 FQGNSA. The CDR3 spans 14 residues. V lost 10 bases and J lost 4; bases outside the gene matches: 12. The CDR3 DNA sequence: TGTGCCACCCCCATAGGGGGCAGGTTCTATGGCTACACCTTC. Protein sequence: CATPIGGRFYGYTF.

This clone has just one count. The chain is built from TRBV30 and TRBJ1-6, with D possibly TRBD1 on 6 matching bases. This CDR3 has 14 amino acids. V lost 0 bases to trimming and J lost 5 bases, with 8 bases between them. Per the germline V gene, CDR1 is GTSNPN and CDR2 is SVGIG (reference sequence). CDR3: CAWSVGQNNSPLHF. As DNA, the CDR3 is TGTGCCTGGAGTGTCGGACAGAATAATTCACCCCTCCACTTT.

The chain combines TRBV9 with TRBJ2-3, with D possibly TRBD2 on 6 matching bases. V lost 0 bases to trimming and J lost 0 bases, with 17 bases between them. The CDR3 consists of 18 residues. Germline CDR1 and CDR2: SGDLS and YYNGEE. The CDR3 loop is CASSVVALEGPSTDTQYF. DNA of the CDR3: TGTGCCAGCAGCGTAGTGGCTTTGGAGGGGCCTAGCACAGATACGCAGTATTTT.

In its sample, this clone was seen a few times. The chain has TRBV27 and TRBJ2-7; the D gene is possibly TRBD1 (5 bases). The CDR3 length is 15 residues. Germline V CDR1 and CDR2: MNHEY, SMNVEV (reference sequence). V lost 5 bases and J 0 bases, leaving 14 bases between the germline ends. Here the CDR3 reads CASSPDSLSSYEQYF. The CDR3 DNA follows: TGTGCCAGCAGTCCCGACAGTCTAAGCTCCTACGAGCAGTACTTC.

The chain is built from TRBV6-5 and TRBJ2-5; 10 nucleotides align to TRBD1. Germline trimming cut 4 bases from V and 5 bases from J; bases unmatched to any gene: 4. The CDR3 length is 14 residues. The germline CDR1 and CDR2 sequences are MNHEY and SVGAGI. CDR3 DNA: TGTGCCAGCAGTTCGACAGGGGGCCATGAGACCCAGTACTTC. As protein: CASSSTGGHETQYF.

V gene TRBV30 combines with J gene TRBJ2-5; D is possibly TRBD2 (5 bases). Trimming cost V 0 bases and J 12 bases, with 11 bases left between them. The CDR3 spans 11 residues. CDR1 GTSNPN and CDR2 SVGIG come from the germline V gene (reference sequence). The CDR3 protein is CAWSVLGEKYF. The DNA of the CDR3 is TGTGCCTGGAGTGTACTGGGAGAAAAGTACTTC. Full variable domain (outside the CDR3, taken from reference TRBV30 and TRBJ2-5): SQTIHQWPATLVQPVGSPLSLECTVEGTSNPNLYWYRQAAGRGLQLLFYSVGIGQISSEVPQNLSASRPQDRQFILSSKKLLLSDSGFYLCAWSVLGEKYFGPGTRLLVL.